These 9 T cell receptor beta chains came from one sample sequenced in a study of blood T cell repertoires in COVID-19. The repertoire was sequenced with immunoSEQ multiplex PCR; TCRdb's copy has only in-frame clones and lacks some. The data contain 250,000 to 350,000 clones, around 89% of them singletons. The sequenced sample was PBMCs or T cells enriched from blood (not recorded which). The receptor source for this set is a woman younger than 30 with acute COVID-19.

V usage is TRBV18 and J usage is TRBJ1-5; D is unresolved. V lost 4 bases and J lost 0, with 25 bases in between. CDR1 is KGHSH and CDR2 is LQKENI in the germline V gene. This CDR3 spans 20 amino acids. CDR3 coding DNA: TGTGCCAGCTCACTTTTCTCCCCAGACTATGACACCTATAGCAATCAGCCCCAGCATTTT. Translating gives CASSLFSPDYDTYSNQPQHF.

The chain has TRBV7-2 and TRBJ2-3; the match to TRBD2 covers 10 bases. Trimming took 2 bases from V and 3 from J; bases not matched to a gene: 14. The CDR3 totals 19 residues. CDR1 and CDR2 from the germline V gene are SGHTA and FQGNSA. CDR3 residues: CASSLNTPLAGGRTDTQYF. The CDR3 bases are TGTGCCAGCAGCTTAAATACCCCCTTAGCGGGAGGTCGGACAGATACGCAGTATTTT.

The CDR3 DNA is TGTGCCAGCAGTGTGACAGGGGTTAACGAGCAGTACTTC. Protein: CASSVTGVNEQYF. This chain uses TRBV2 with TRBJ2-7; 8 positions agree with TRBD1. There are 13 residues in the CDR3. The germline gives CDR1 SNHLY, CDR2 FYNNEI. Trimming at V came to 4 bases and at J to 5 bases, leaving 4 bases not matched to a gene.

The chain links TRBV6-1 to TRBJ1-3; D call uncertain. The V gene lost 1 base and the J gene lost 1 base, with 8 bases spanning the gap. The CDR3 is 15 amino acids. The germline gives CDR1 MNHNS, CDR2 SASEGT. CDR3 loop: CASSEVGRSGNTIYF. CDR3 nucleotide sequence: TGTGCCAGCAGTGAAGTGGGGAGGTCTGGAAACACCATATATTTT.

V usage is TRBV7-9 and J usage is TRBJ1-6, with D unclear. CDR1 and CDR2 from the germline V gene are SEHNR and FQNEAQ (reference sequence). V lost 4 bases and J 10 bases, leaving 20 bases between the germline ends. The CDR3 loop spans 16 amino acids. The chain's CDR3 is CASSYPPRGEGSPLHF. The CDR3 DNA follows: TGTGCCAGCAGCTATCCCCCGCGGGGTGAGGGATCACCCCTCCACTTT.

The V call is TRBV19, the J call TRBJ1-2; unclear D gene. CDR3 size: 14 residues. From germline, CDR1 is LNHDA and CDR2 SQIVND (reference sequence). Trimming left V 6 bases short and J 1 base short, with 12 bases between. The CDR3 loop reads CASRTGRDNYGYTF. CDR3 sequence (DNA): TGTGCCAGTAGAACCGGACGGGATAACTATGGCTACACCTTC. Looking up the rest from reference TRBV19 and TRBJ1-2 gives the full variable domain: DGGITQSPKYLFRKEGQNVTLSCEQNLNHDAMYWYRQDPGQGLRLIYYSQIVNDFQKGDIAEGYSVSREKKESFPLTVTSAQKNPTAFYLCASRTGRDNYGYTFGSGTRLTVV.

V and J are TRBV6-5 and TRBJ1-5, with TRBD1 as a possible D gene (5 bases). Germline loops: CDR1 MNHEY, CDR2 SVGAGI. The CDR3 contains 15 residues. V was clipped by 5 bases and J by 1 base, with 12 bases between them. CDR3 bases: TGTGCCAGCAGTAGGATAGGGGAAAGCAATCAGCCCCAGCATTTT. This gives the protein CASSRIGESNQPQHF.

The rearrangement uses TRBV12-5 and TRBJ1-5; tentatively, D is TRBD1 (5 bases). This CDR3 region has 14 residues. V gave up 2 bases and J gave up 1 base, with 6 bases separating them. Germline lookup yields CDR1 LGHNT and CDR2 FRNRAP. The CDR3, as DNA: TGTGCTAGTGGTTTGTCAGGGAGCAATCAGCCCCAGCATTTT. Translation: CASGLSGSNQPQHF.

The gene calls are TRBV30 and TRBJ1-5; D is uncertain. The germline V gene has CDR1 GTSNPN and CDR2 SVGIG (reference sequence). This CDR3 has 14 amino acids. With 1 base removed from V and 2 bases from J, the gap between germline ends came to 9 bases. The DNA for the CDR3 is TGTGCCTGGAGTGAATGGGGAGGCAATCAGCCCCAGCATTTT. This codes for CAWSEWGGNQPQHF. Variable domain in full (rest from reference TRBV30 and TRBJ1-5): SQTIHQWPATLVQPVGSPLSLECTVEGTSNPNLYWYRQAAGRGLQLLFYSVGIGQISSEVPQNLSASRPQDRQFILSSKKLLLSDSGFYLCAWSEWGGNQPQHFGDGTRLSIL.